Listed below are T cell receptor beta chains from one sample, sequenced in a study of blood T cell repertoires in COVID-19. Data came from immunoSEQ multiplex PCR; TCRdb stores just in-frame clones and leaves some out. Of about 140,000 clones listed, 82% are singletons. The specimen sequenced was peripheral blood. Source of these receptors: a woman aged 80 or older with acute or convalescent COVID-19. CDR3s leave out the opening cysteine and the closing phenylalanine or tryptophan. Size values are once, few and many counts, or a class for expanded clones, and some rows have none.

j_call,clone_size,v_call,cdr3_aa
TRBJ1-1,NA,TRBV27,ASRPPRDSNTEAF
TRBJ2-2,NA,TRBV7-8,ASSWRREIGTGELF
TRBJ2-5,NA,TRBV5-8,ASSGPAGVGETQY
TRBJ2-5,NA,TRBV5-5,ASSLQGRQETQY
TRBJ1-1,NA,TRBV2,ASSDRAVRIMNTEAF
TRBJ1-2,NA,TRBV2,ASSEFGVGYGYT
TRBJ2-3,NA,TRBV10-3,AADHGTSGTQGSTDTQY
TRBJ1-5,NA,TRBV7-9,ASSFGTGGSQPQH
TRBJ1-2,NA,TRBV2,ASILDRDYGYT
TRBJ1-4,NA,TRBV9,ASSLQGATNEKLF
TRBJ1-6,NA,TRBV11-2,ASSLEAQGALH
TRBJ2-7,NA,TRBV13,ASSFFGGGGTGYEQY
TRBJ2-7,NA,TRBV19,ASTLAGGYEQY
TRBJ1-2,NA,TRBV28,ASSLWAGEDGYT
TRBJ2-7,NA,TRBV24-1,ATSDGVGAGSYEQY
TRBJ2-7,NA,TRBV19,ASTGTGKYEQY
TRBJ2-5,NA,TRBV28,ASSPRTGGHQETQY
TRBJ1-1,NA,TRBV19,ASSITGAGTEAF
TRBJ1-5,NA,TRBV30,AWRMSRGQPQH
TRBJ2-1,NA,TRBV5-4,ASSPKGSINEQF
TRBJ1-6,few,TRBV2,ASSNRGGSTNSPLH
TRBJ2-1,NA,TRBV11-2,ASSSAVEQF
TRBJ1-6,once,TRBV6-5,ASSLFRGHNSPLH
TRBJ1-2,NA,TRBV12-3/TRBV12-4,ASSFGFHLGYT
TRBJ1-6,NA,TRBV3-1/TRBV3-2,ASSQTETGDFNSPLH
TRBJ2-6,few,TRBV28,ATYAGWGPGANVLT
TRBJ2-3,NA,TRBV14,ASSQLSGRDTQY
TRBJ1-2,NA,TRBV5-5,ASSLVREDFYGYT
TRBJ1-1,NA,TRBV3-1/TRBV3-2,ASSQIGGNTEAF
TRBJ2-7,NA,TRBV3-1/TRBV3-2,ASSATQGAVEQY
TRBJ1-1,NA,TRBV5-5,ASSPPGLAF
TRBJ1-6,few,TRBV6-5,ASTGRQAYNSPLH
TRBJ2-5,NA,TRBV28,ASSDRTGRGETQY
TRBJ2-1,NA,TRBV5-5,ASSTGTSSYNEQF
TRBJ1-5,few,TRBV28,ASGGDSNQPQH
TRBJ2-7,NA,TRBV27,ASSLSTGSPSYEQY
TRBJ1-1,NA,TRBV3-1/TRBV3-2,ASSQGHPGQRLNTEAF
TRBJ1-3,NA,TRBV28,AIGGQPSGNTIY
TRBJ2-3,NA,TRBV10-3,AISAQGGRADTQY
TRBJ1-1,few,TRBV19,ASSKRTGGFSEAF
TRBJ2-7,NA,TRBV9,ASSVEGVPSYEQY
TRBJ2-2,NA,TRBV19,ATTSQGGDTGELF
TRBJ1-4,NA,TRBV13,ASSLLGAGNEKLF
TRBJ1-2,NA,TRBV19,ASSIGTGSGYT
TRBJ2-1,NA,TRBV24-1,ATSDAPGTEYNEQF
TRBJ2-4,NA,TRBV9,ASSVATGLAKNIQY
TRBJ2-5,NA,TRBV2,ASSEAWTGRETQY
TRBJ1-5,NA,TRBV19,ASSTWDRGLNQPQH
TRBJ2-3,NA,TRBV4-2,ASSQVSGSQSTDTQY